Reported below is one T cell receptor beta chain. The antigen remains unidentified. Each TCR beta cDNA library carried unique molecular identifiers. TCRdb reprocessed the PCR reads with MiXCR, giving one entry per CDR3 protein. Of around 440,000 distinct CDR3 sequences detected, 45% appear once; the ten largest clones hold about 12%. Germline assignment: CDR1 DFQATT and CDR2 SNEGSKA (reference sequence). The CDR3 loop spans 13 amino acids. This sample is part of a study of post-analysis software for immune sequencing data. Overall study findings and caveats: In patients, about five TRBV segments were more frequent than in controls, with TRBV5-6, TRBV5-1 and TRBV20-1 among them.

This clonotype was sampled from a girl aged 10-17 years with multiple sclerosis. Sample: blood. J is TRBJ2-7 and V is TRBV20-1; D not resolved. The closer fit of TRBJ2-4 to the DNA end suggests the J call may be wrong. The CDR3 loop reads CSAFWSLGHIQYF. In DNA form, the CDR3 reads TGCAGTGCCTTCTGGTCCTTAGGGCACATTCAGTACTTC.